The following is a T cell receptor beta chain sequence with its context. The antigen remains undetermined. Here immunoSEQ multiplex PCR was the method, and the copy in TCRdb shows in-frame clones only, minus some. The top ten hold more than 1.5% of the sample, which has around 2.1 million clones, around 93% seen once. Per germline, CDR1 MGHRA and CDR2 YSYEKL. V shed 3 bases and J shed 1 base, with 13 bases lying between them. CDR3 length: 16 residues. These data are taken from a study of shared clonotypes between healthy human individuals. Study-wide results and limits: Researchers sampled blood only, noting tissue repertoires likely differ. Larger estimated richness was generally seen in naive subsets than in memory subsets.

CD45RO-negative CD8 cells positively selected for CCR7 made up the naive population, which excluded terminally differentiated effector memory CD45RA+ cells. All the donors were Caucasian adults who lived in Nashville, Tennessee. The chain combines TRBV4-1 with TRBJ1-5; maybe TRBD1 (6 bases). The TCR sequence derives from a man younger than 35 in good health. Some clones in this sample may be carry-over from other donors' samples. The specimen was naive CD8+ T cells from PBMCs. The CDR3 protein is CASSHKTGISNQPQHF. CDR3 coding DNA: TGCGCCAGCAGCCACAAAACAGGGATCAGCAATCAGCCCCAGCATTTT.